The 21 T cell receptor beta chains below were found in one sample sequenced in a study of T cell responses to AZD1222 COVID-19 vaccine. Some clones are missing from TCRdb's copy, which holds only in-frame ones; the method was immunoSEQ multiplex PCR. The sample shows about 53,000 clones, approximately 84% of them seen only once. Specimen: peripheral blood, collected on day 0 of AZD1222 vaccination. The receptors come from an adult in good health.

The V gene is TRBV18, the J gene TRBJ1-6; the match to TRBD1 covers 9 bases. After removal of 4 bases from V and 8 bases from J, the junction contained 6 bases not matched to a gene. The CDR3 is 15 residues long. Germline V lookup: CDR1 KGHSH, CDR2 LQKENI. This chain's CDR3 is CASSLLGQGDSPLHF. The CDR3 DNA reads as TGTGCCAGCTCACTATTGGGACAGGGTGATTCACCCCTCCACTTT.

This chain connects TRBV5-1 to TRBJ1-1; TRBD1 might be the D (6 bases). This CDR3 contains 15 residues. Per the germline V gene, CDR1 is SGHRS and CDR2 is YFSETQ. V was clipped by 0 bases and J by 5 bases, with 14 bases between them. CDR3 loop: CASSLDGGHPTEAFF. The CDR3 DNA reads TGCGCCAGCAGCTTGGATGGGGGGCACCCAACTGAAGCTTTCTTT.

This chain's CDR3 is CASSFDRADNQETQYF. The DNA for the CDR3 is TGTGCCAGCAGCTTCGACAGGGCCGATAACCAAGAGACCCAGTACTTC. The chain couples TRBV11-3 to TRBJ2-5, with 7 bases aligning to TRBD1. Germline lookup yields CDR1 SGHNT and CDR2 YENEEA. The CDR3 runs to 16 residues. V shed 3 bases, J shed 0 bases, and the junction held 7 bases outside the gene matches. Looking up the rest from reference TRBV11-3 and TRBJ2-5 gives the full variable domain: EAGVVQSPRYKIIEKKQPVAFWCNPISGHNTLYWYLQNLGQGPELLIRYENEEAVDDSQLPKDRFSAERLKGVDSTLKIQPAELGDSAVYLCASSFDRADNQETQYFGPGTRLLVL.

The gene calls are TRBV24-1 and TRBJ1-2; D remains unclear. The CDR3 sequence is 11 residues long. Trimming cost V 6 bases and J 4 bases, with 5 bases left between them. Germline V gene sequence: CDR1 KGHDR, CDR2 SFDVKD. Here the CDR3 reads CATSSGYGYTF. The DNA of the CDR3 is TGTGCCACCAGTTCAGGCTATGGCTACACCTTC.

The CDR3 nucleotides are TGTGCCAGCAGCTTAATGTCGAGCTATGGCTACACCTTC. Residues: CASSLMSSYGYTF. This chain connects TRBV11-2 to TRBJ1-2, with D unresolved. V lost 2 bases to trimming and J lost 4 bases, with 8 bases between them. CDR1 is SGHAT, CDR2 FQNNGV, per germline. The CDR3 runs to 13 residues. The full variable domain, with the rest looked up from reference TRBV11-2 and TRBJ1-2, is EAGVAQSPRYKIIEKRQSVAFWCNPISGHATLYWYQQILGQGPKLLIQFQNNGVVDDSQLPKDRFSAERLKGVDSTLKIQPAKLEDSAVYLCASSLMSSYGYTFGSGTRLTVV.

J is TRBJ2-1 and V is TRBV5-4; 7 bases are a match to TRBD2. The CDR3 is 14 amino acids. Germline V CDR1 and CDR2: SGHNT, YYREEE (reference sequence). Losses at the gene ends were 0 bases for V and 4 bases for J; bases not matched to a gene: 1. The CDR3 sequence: CASSLASGYNEQFF. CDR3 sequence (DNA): TGTGCCAGCAGCTTGGCTAGCGGTTACAATGAGCAGTTCTTC.

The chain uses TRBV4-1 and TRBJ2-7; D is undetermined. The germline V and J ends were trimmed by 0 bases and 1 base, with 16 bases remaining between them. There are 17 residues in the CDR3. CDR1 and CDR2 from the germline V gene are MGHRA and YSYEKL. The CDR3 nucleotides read TGCGCCAGCAGCCAAGATGGTTCAACCGGGTTTTCCTACGAGCAGTACTTC. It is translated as CASSQDGSTGFSYEQYF.

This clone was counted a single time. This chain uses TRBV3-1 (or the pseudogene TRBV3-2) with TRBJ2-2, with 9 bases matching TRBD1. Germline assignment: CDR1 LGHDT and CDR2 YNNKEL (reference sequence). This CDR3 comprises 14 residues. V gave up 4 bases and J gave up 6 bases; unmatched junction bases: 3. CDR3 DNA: TGTGCCAGCAGCCGGACAGGGGAGGCCGGGGAGCTGTTTTTT. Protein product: CASSRTGEAGELFF.

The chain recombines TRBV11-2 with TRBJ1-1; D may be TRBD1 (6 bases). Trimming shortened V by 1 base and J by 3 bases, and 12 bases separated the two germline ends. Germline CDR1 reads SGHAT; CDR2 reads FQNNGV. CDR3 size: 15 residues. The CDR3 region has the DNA TGTGCCAGCAGCTTAGCGGGGACACCAGACACTGAAGCTTTCTTT. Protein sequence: CASSLAGTPDTEAFF.

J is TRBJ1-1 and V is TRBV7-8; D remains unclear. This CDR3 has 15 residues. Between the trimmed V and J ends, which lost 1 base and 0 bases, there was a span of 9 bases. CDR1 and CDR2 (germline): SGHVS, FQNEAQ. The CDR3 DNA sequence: TGTGCCAGCAGCTTAGGTGTGGAGATGAACACTGAAGCTTTCTTT. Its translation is CASSLGVEMNTEAFF.

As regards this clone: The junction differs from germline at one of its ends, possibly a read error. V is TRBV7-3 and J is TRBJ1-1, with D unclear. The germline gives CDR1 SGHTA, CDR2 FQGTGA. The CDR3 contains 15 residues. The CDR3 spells CASSLTGMRTTEAFF. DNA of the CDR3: TGTGCCAGCAGCCTAACCGGGATGCGGACCACTGAAGCTTTCTTT. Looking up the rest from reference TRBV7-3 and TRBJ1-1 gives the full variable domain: GAGVSQTPSNKVTEKGKYVELRCDPISGHTALYWYRQSLGQGPEFLIYFQGTGAADDSGLPNDRFFAVRPEGSVSTLKIQRTERGDSAVYLCASSLTGMRTTEAFFGQGTRLTVV.

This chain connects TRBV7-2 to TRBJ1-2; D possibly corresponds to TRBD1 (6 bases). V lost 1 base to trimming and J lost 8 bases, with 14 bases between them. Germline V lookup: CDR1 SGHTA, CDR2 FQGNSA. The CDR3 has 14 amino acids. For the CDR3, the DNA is TGTGCCAGCAGCTTAGGCGGGGGCTCTTGGGGCTACACCTTC. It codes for CASSLGGGSWGYTF. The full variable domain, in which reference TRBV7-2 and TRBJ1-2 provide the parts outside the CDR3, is GAGVSQSPSNKVTEKGKDVELRCDPISGHTALYWYRQSLGQGLEFLIYFQGNSAPDKSGLPSDRFSAERTGGSVSTLTIQRTQQEDSAVYLCASSLGGGSWGYTFGSGTRLTVV.

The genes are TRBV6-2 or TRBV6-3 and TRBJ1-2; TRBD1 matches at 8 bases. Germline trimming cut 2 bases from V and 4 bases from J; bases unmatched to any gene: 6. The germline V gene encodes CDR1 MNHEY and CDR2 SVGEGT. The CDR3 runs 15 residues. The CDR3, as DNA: TGTGCCAGCAGTTACCCGGACAGGGCTGTCTATGGCTACACCTTC. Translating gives CASSYPDRAVYGYTF.

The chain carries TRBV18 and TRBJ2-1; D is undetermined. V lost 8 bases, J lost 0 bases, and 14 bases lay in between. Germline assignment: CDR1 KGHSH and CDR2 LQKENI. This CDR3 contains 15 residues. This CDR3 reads CASQIAESSYNEQFF. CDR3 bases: TGTGCCAGCCAAATAGCCGAAAGCTCCTACAATGAGCAGTTCTTC.

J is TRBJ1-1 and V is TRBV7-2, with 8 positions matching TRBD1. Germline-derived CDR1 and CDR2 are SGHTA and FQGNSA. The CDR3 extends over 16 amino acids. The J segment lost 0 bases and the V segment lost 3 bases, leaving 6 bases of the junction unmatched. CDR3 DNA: TGTGCCAGCAGCTTGGACAGGGACGAGATGAACACTGAAGCTTTCTTT. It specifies CASSLDRDEMNTEAFF.

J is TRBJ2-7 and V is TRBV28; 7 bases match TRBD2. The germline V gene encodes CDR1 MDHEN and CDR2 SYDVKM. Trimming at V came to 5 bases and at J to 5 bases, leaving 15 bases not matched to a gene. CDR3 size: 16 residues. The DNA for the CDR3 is TGTGCCAGCAGTATCCCATGGGGAGGGGCGACCCACGAGCAGTACTTC. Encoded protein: CASSIPWGGATHEQYF.

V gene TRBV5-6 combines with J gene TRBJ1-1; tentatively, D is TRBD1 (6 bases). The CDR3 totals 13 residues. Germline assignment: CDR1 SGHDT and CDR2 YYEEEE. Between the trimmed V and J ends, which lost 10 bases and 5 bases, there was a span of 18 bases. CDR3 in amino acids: CAGRWQGSTEAFF. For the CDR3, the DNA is TGTGCCGGAAGATGGCAGGGGAGTACTGAAGCTTTCTTT.

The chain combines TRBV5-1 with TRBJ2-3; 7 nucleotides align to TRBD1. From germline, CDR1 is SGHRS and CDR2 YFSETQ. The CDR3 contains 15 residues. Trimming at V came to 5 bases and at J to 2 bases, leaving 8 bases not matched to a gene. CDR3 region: CASRTATGYTDTQYF. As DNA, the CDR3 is TGCGCCAGCAGAACCGCGACAGGGTACACAGATACGCAGTATTTT. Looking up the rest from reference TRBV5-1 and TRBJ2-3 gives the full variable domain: KAGVTQTPRYLIKTRGQQVTLSCSPISGHRSVSWYQQTPGQGLQFLFEYFSETQRNKGNFPGRFSGRQFSNSRSEMNVSTLELGDSALYLCASRTATGYTDTQYFGPGTRLTVL.

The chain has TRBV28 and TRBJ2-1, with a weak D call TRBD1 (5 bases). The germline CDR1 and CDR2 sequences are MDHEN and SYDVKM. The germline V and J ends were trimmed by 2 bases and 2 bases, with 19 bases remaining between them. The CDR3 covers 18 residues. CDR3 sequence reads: CASSLLSPREFPYNEQFF. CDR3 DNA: TGTGCCAGCAGTTTACTTTCCCCCAGGGAATTTCCCTACAATGAGCAGTTCTTC.

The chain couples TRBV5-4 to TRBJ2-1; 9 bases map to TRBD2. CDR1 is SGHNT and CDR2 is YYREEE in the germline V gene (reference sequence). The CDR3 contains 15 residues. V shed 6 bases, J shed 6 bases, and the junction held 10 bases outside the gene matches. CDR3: CASTVQAGGPNEQFF. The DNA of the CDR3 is TGTGCCAGCACCGTTCAGGCGGGAGGGCCCAATGAGCAGTTCTTC.

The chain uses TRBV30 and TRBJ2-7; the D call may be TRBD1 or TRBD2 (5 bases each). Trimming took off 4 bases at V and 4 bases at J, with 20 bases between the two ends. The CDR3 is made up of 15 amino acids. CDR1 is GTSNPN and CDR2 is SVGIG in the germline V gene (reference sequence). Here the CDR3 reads CAWTGSGLRGYEQYF. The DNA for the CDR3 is TGTGCCTGGACTGGTTCGGGGCTAAGAGGGTACGAGCAGTACTTC.